The following is a T cell receptor beta chain sequence with its context. Original analysis: Reference gene primer amplification gave nucleated cell count estimates. Produced via immunoSEQ multiplex PCR; TCRdb's table is partial and in-frame only. V and J calls and clone size are copied from that table; D and trimming were computed from the DNA. Of tens of thousands of clones listed, 70% to 85% were seen once; the top ten hold 30% to 40%. The sample comes from a study of blood T cell repertoires in COVID-19. Study information: T cells, B-cell-depleted T cells, or PBMCs provided the cDNA or gDNA that served as material.

From germline, CDR1 is SGHNT and CDR2 YYREEE (reference sequence). The CDR3 is 13 residues long. Trimming stripped 6 bases from V and 2 bases from J, with 11 bases between. Sequenced: peripheral blood. The receptor was isolated from a human donor in a cohort sampled during active COVID-19. The rearrangement links TRBV5-4 to TRBJ2-5; possible D gene TRBD2, 6 bases. CDR3 sequence reads: CASNRREQETQYF. The DNA for the CDR3 is TGTGCCAGCAACCGGAGGGAACAAGAGACCCAGTACTTC.